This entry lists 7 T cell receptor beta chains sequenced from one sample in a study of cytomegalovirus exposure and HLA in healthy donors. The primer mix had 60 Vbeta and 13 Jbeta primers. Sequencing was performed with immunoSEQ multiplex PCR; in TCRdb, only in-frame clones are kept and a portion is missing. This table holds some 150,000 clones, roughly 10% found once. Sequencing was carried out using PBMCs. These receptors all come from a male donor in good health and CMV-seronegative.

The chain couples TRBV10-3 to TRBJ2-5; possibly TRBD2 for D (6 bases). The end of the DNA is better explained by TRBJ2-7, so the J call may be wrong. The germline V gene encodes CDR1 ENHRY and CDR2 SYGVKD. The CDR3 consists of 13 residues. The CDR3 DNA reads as TGTGCCATCAGTGGGGGGACTCCGTACGAGCAGTACTTC. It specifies CAISGGTPYEQYF.

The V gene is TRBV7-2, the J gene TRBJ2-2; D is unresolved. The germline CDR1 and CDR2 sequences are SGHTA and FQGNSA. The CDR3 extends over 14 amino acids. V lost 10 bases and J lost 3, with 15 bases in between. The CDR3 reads CATRPTSDTGELFF. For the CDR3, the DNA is TGTGCCACCCGACCGACATCAGACACCGGGGAGCTGTTTTTT.

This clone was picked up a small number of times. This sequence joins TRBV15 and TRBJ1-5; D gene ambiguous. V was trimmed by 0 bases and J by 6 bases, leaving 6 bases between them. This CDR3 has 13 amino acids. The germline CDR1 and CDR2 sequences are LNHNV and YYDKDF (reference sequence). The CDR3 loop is CATSRDFSQPQHF. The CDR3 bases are TGTGCCACCAGCAGAGATTTTAGTCAGCCCCAGCATTTT.

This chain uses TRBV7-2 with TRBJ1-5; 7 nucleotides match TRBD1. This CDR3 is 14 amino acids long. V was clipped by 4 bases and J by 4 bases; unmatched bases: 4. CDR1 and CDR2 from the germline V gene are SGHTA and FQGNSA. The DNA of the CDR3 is TGTGCCAGCAGCTCACAACAGGGGAATCAGCCCCAGCATTTT. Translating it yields CASSSQQGNQPQHF. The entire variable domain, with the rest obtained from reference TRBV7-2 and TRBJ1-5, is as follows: GAGVSQSPSNKVTEKGKDVELRCDPISGHTALYWYRQSLGQGLEFLIYFQGNSAPDKSGLPSDRFSAERTGGSVSTLTIQRTQQEDSAVYLCASSSQQGNQPQHFGDGTRLSIL.

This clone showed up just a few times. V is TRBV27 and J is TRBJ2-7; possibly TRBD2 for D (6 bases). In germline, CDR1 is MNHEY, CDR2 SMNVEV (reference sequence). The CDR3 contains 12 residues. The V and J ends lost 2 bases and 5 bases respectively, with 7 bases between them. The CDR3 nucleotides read TGTGCCAGCAGTTTAGGAGGGGACGAGCAGTACTTC. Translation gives CASSLGGDEQYF.

In DNA, the CDR3 is TGTGCCAGCAGCTTTCAGGGCGCGAACACCGGGGAGCTGTTTTTT. This encodes CASSFQGANTGELFF. This chain connects TRBV7-9 to TRBJ2-2, with D maybe TRBD1 (5 bases). Germline V lookup: CDR1 SEHNR, CDR2 FQNEAQ (reference sequence). V gave up 3 bases and J gave up 0 bases, with 8 bases separating them. The length of the CDR3 is 15 residues.

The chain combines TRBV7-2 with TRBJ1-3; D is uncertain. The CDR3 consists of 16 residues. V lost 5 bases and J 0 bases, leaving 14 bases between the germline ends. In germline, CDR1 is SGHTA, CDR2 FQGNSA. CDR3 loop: CASSPGLGSSGNTIYF. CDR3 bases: TGTGCCAGCAGCCCCGGATTAGGGAGCTCTGGAAACACCATATATTTT. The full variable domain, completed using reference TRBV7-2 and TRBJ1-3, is GAGVSQSPSNKVTEKGKDVELRCDPISGHTALYWYRQSLGQGLEFLIYFQGNSAPDKSGLPSDRFSAERTGGSVSTLTIQRTQQEDSAVYLCASSPGLGSSGNTIYFGEGSWLTVV.